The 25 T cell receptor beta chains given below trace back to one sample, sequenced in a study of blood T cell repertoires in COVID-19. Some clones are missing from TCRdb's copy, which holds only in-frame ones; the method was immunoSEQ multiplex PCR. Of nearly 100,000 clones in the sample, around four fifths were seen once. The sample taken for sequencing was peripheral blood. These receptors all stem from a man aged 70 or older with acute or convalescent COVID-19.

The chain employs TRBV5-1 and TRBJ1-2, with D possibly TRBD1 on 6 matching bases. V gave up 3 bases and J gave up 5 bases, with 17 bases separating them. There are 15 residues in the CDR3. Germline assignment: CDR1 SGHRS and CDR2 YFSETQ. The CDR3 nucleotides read TGCGCCAGCAGCTCTGGGACAACGGCTTTTTATGGCTACACCTTC. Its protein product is CASSSGTTAFYGYTF. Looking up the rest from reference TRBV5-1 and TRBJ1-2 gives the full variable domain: KAGVTQTPRYLIKTRGQQVTLSCSPISGHRSVSWYQQTPGQGLQFLFEYFSETQRNKGNFPGRFSGRQFSNSRSEMNVSTLELGDSALYLCASSSGTTAFYGYTFGSGTRLTVV.

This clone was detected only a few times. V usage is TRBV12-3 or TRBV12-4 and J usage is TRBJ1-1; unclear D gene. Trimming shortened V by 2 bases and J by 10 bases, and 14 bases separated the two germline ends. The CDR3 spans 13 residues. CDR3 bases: TGTGCCAGCAGTTTACACTCGGGGAAAGGAGCTTTCTTT. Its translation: CASSLHSGKGAFF.

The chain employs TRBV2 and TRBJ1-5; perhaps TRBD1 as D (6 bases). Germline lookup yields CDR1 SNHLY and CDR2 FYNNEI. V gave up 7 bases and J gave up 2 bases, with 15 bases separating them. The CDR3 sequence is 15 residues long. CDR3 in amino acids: CASIREGGGNQPQHF. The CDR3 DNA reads TGTGCCAGCATACGGGAGGGGGGCGGCAATCAGCCCCAGCATTTT.

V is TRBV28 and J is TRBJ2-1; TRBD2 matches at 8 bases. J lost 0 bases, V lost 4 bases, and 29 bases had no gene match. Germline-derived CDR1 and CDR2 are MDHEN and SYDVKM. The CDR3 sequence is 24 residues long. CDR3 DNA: TGTGCCAGCAGTTCAACCGGGGGGGGTTCAATATCCCAAAATGTCAGGGCCTCCTACAATGAGCAGTTCTTC. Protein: CASSSTGGGSISQNVRASYNEQFF. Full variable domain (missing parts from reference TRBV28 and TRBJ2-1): DVKVTQSSRYLVKRTGEKVFLECVQDMDHENMFWYRQDPGLGLRLIYFSYDVKMKEKGDIPEGYSVSREKKERFSLILESASTNQTSMYLCASSSTGGGSISQNVRASYNEQFFGPGTRLTVL.

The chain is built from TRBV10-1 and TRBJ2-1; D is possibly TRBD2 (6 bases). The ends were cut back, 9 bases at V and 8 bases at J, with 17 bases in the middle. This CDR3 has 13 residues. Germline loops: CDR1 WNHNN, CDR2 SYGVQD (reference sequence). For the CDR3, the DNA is TGCGCCAGGCCGGGACTTCCCCTCCATGAGCAGTTCTTC. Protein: CARPGLPLHEQFF.

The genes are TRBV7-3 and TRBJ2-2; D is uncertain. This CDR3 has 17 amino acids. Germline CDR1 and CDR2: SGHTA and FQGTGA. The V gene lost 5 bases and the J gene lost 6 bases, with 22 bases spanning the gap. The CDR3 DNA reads TGTGCCAGCAGCGCAGTGACAACCACCCCGAATCCCGGGGAGCTGTTTTTT. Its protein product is CASSAVTTTPNPGELFF.

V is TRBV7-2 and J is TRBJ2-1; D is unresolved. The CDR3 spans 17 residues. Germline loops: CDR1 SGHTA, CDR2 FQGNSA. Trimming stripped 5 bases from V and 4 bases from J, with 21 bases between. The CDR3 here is CASSIPQSANTYNEQFF. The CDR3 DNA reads TGTGCCAGCAGCATCCCCCAATCAGCGAACACTTACAATGAGCAGTTCTTC. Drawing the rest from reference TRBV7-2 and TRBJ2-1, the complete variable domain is GAGVSQSPSNKVTEKGKDVELRCDPISGHTALYWYRQSLGQGLEFLIYFQGNSAPDKSGLPSDRFSAERTGGSVSTLTIQRTQQEDSAVYLCASSIPQSANTYNEQFFGPGTRLTVL.

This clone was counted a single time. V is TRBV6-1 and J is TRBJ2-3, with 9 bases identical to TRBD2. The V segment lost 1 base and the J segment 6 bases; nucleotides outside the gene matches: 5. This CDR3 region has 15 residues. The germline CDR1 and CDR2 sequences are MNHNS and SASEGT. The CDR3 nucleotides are TGTGCCAGCAGTGAAGGGGCGGGGGGGACGGATACGCAGTATTTT. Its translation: CASSEGAGGTDTQYF.

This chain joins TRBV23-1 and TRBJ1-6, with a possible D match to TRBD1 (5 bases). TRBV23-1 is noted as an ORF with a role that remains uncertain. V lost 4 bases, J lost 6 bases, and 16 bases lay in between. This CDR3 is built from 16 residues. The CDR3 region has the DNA TGCGCCAGCAGTCGATCCCGGACACTTGGTAATTCACCCCTCCACTTT. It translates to CASSRSRTLGNSPLHF.

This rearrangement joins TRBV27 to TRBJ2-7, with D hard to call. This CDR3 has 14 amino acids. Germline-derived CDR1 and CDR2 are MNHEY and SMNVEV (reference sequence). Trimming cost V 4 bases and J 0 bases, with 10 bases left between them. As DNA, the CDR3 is TGTGCCAGCAGTTCCCCCCCCAACTCCTACGAGCAGTACTTC. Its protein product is CASSSPPNSYEQYF.

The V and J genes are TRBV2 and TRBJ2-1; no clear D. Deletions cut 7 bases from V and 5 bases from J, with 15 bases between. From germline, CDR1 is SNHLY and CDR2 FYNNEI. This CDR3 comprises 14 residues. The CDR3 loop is CASNKRQPDNEQFF. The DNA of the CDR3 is TGTGCCAGCAACAAACGACAACCCGACAATGAGCAGTTCTTC.

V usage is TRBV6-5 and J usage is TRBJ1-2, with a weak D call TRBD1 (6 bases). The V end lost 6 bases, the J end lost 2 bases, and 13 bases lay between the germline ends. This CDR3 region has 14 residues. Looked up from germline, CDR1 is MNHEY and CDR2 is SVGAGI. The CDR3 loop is CASRFSGQNYGYTF. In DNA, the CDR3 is TGTGCCAGCAGATTCTCCGGACAGAACTATGGCTACACCTTC.

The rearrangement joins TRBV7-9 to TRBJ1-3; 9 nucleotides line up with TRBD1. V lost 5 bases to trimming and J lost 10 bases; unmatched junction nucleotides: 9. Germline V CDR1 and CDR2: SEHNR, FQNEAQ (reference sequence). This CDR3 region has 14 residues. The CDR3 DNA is TGTGCCAGCAGCCCGGGACAGGGTGAAGGTACCATATATTTT. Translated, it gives CASSPGQGEGTIYF.

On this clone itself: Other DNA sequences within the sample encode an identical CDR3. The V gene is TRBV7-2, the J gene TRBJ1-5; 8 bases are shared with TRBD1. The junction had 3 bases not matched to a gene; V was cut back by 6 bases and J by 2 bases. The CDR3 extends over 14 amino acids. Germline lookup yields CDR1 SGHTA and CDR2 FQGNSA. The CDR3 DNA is TGTGCCAGCAGTACACAGGGGGGCAATCAGCCCCAGCATTTT. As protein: CASSTQGGNQPQHF. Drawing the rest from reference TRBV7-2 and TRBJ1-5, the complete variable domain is GAGVSQSPSNKVTEKGKDVELRCDPISGHTALYWYRQSLGQGLEFLIYFQGNSAPDKSGLPSDRFSAERTGGSVSTLTIQRTQQEDSAVYLCASSTQGGNQPQHFGDGTRLSIL.

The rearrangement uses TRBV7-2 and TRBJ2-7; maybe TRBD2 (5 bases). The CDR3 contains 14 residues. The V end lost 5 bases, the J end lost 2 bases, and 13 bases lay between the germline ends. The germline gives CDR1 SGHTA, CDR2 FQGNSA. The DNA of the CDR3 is TGTGCCAGCAGCCCAAACGGGGTAGCCTACGAGCAGTACTTC. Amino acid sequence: CASSPNGVAYEQYF.

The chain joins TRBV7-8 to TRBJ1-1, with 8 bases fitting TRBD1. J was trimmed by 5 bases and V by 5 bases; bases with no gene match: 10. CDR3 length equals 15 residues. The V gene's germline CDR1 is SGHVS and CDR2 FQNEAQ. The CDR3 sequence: CASSPHPGGETEAFF. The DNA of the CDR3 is TGTGCCAGCAGCCCACACCCAGGGGGCGAAACTGAAGCTTTCTTT. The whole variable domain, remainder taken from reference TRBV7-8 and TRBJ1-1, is GAGVSQSPRYKVAKRGQDVALRCDPISGHVSLFWYQQALGQGPEFLTYFQNEAQLDKSGLPSDRFFAERPEGSVSTLKIQRTQQEDSAVYLCASSPHPGGETEAFFGQGTRLTVV.

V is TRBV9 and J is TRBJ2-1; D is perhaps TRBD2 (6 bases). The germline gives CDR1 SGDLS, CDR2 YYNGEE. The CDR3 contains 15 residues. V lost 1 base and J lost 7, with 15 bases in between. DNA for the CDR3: TGTGCCAGCAGCGTAATCGCGGGGTCCCGGAATGAGCAGTTCTTC. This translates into CASSVIAGSRNEQFF.

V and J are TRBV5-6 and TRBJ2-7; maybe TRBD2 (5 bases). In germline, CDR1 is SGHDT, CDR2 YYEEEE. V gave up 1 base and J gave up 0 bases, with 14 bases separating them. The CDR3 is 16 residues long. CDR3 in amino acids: CASSLYGEKNSYEQYF. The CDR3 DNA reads TGTGCCAGCAGCTTGTACGGGGAAAAGAACTCCTACGAGCAGTACTTC.

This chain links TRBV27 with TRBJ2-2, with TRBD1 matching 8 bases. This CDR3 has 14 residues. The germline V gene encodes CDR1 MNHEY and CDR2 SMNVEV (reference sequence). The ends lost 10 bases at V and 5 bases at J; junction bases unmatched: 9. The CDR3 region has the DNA TGTGCCATCGGGACAGGAGGGAGGACCGGGGAGCTGTTTTTT. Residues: CAIGTGGRTGELFF.

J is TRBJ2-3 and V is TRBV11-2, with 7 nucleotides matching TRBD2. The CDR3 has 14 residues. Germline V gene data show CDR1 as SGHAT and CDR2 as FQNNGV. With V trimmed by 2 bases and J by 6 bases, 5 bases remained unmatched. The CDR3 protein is CASSLRLAWDTQYF. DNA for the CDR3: TGTGCCAGCAGCTTACGACTAGCTTGGGATACGCAGTATTTT.

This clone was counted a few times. The CDR3 region is CAWSRGLSGGYTF. The CDR3 nucleotides are TGTGCCTGGAGCAGGGGGCTAAGCGGTGGCTACACCTTC. J is TRBJ1-2 and V is TRBV30, with TRBD1 matching over 8 bases. This CDR3 comprises 13 residues. Germline trimming cut 3 bases from V and 7 bases from J; bases unmatched to any gene: 7. Germline V gene data show CDR1 as GTSNPN and CDR2 as SVGIG (reference sequence).

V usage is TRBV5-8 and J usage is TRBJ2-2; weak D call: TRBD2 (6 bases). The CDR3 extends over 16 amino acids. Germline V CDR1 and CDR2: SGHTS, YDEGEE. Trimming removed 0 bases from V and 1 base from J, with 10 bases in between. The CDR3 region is CASSLVTGVNTGELFF. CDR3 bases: TGTGCCAGCAGCTTGGTTACGGGAGTGAACACCGGGGAGCTGTTTTTT.

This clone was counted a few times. The CDR3 loop is CAWSPPGLPGGQPQHF. CDR3 bases: TGTGCCTGGAGTCCCCCAGGGCTCCCCGGGGGTCAGCCCCAGCATTTT. V gene TRBV30 combines with J gene TRBJ1-5, with D tentatively TRBD1 (5 bases). Germline values: CDR1 GTSNPN, CDR2 SVGIG (reference sequence). V was clipped by 2 bases and J by 6 bases, with 20 bases between them. CDR3 length: 16 amino acids.

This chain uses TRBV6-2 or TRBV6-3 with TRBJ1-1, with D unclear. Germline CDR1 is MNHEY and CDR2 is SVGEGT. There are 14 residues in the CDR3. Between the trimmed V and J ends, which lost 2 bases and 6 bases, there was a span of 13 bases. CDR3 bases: TGTGCCAGCAGTTACCACGCCTCAGGTCCTGAAGCTTTCTTT. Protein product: CASSYHASGPEAFF.

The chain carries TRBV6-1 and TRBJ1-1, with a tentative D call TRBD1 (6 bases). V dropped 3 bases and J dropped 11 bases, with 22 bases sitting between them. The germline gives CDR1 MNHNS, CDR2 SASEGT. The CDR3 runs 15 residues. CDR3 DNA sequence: TGTGCCAGCAGTGAGATATTACCGGGACACCAAGGGGCTTTCTTT. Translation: CASSEILPGHQGAFF.